These 12 T cell receptor beta chains came from one sample sequenced in a study of identical twins (dated by TCRdb to 2016 to 2017). Preparation of the library involved 5' RACE. TCRdb records Illumina HiSeq 2000 as the sequencer. TCRdb trimmed the raw reads at Q25, called clones with MiXCR and kept productive beta chains. Identical CDR3 proteins give one entry, which carries the most common genes and DNA. For this sample the table gives about 790,000 distinct CDR3 sequences, of which roughly 20% were detected only once. 10% to 15% of the sample goes to the ten largest clones. This sample was also put to use in a study of T cells expressing NK-cell markers.

The source material was PBMCs. All receptors come from a woman in her late teens or twenties in good health.

The table lists this clonotype with a few counts. The V and J genes are TRBV20-1 and TRBJ2-5; 7 bases map to TRBD1. Germline V gene sequence: CDR1 DFQATT, CDR2 SNEGSKA (reference sequence). The CDR3 runs to 12 residues. The CDR3 DNA follows: TGCAGCCCGGGACAGAGCCAAGAGACCCAGTACTTC. Protein product: CSPGQSQETQYF.

This clonotype was seen repeatedly, ten times or more. V and J are TRBV24-1 and TRBJ2-3; D might be TRBD1 (6 bases). Germline CDR1 and CDR2: KGHDR and SFDVKD. Trimming removed 2 bases at V and 14 bases at J, with 13 bases between. The CDR3 is made up of 12 amino acids. The CDR3 coding sequence is TGTGCCACCAGTGATTGGACAGACCGATCGTATTTT. Protein product: CATSDWTDRSYF.

This clonotype has a handful of counts. V gene TRBV12-3 or TRBV12-4 combines with J gene TRBJ2-1; 7 bases align to TRBD2. This CDR3 contains 15 residues. V lost 6 bases, J lost 9 bases, and 14 bases stayed unmatched. DNA for the CDR3: TGTGCCAGCAGATCTAGCGGATCTGCTTTTAGTGAGCAGTTCTTC. This codes for CASRSSGSAFSEQFF.

V is TRBV5-6 and J is TRBJ2-1; D is undetermined. The CDR3 spans 14 residues. Looked up from germline, CDR1 is SGHDT and CDR2 is YYEEEE. V was trimmed by 6 bases and J by 8 bases, leaving 18 bases between them. CDR3 sequence reads: CASTRGVRSDEQFF. The CDR3 DNA sequence: TGTGCCAGCACCCGAGGAGTCAGGAGCGATGAGCAGTTCTTC. The full variable domain, its missing parts supplied by reference TRBV5-6 and TRBJ2-1, is DAGVTQSPTHLIKTRGQQVTLRCSPKSGHDTVSWYQQALGQGPQFIFQYYEEEERQRGNFPDRFSGHQFPNYSSELNVNALLLGDSALYLCASTRGVRSDEQFFGPGTRLTVL.

The chain combines TRBV24-1 with TRBJ1-1; no reliable D call. The V and J ends lost 3 bases and 10 bases respectively, with 11 bases between them. Germline values: CDR1 KGHDR, CDR2 SFDVKD. The CDR3 has 12 residues. As DNA, the CDR3 is TGTGCCACCAGTGATCGGGCCGGCCGAGCTTTCTTT. It specifies CATSDRAGRAFF.

This clonotype has more than one count but fewer than ten. The chain couples TRBV6-7 to TRBJ2-3, with 11 bases fitting TRBD2. TRBV6-7 is assigned to the ORF class and has an uncertain function. The CDR3 length is 17 residues. V was clipped by 3 bases and J by 5 bases; unmatched bases: 10. This CDR3 reads CASSYPQTSGILDTQYF. The CDR3 DNA is TGTGCCAGCAGTTATCCCCAGACTAGCGGGATCTTAGATACGCAGTATTTT.

The V gene is TRBV5-1, the J gene TRBJ2-2; D remains ambiguous. This CDR3 has 13 residues. Trimming removed 4 bases from V and 7 bases from J, with 11 bases in between. The germline V gene has CDR1 SGHRS and CDR2 YFSETQ. Here the CDR3 DNA reads TGCGCCAGCAGCAGTCAGTCACACGGGGAGCTGTTTTTT. Its protein is CASSSQSHGELFF.

V and J are TRBV10-3 and TRBJ2-6; D perhaps matches TRBD2 (5 bases). Deletions cut 2 bases from V and 2 bases from J, with 7 bases between. Per germline, CDR1 ENHRY and CDR2 SYGVKD. There are 15 residues in the CDR3. Written as DNA, the CDR3 is TGTGCCATCAGTGAGCCGAGGGCTGGGGCCAACGTCCTGACTTTC. Amino acid sequence: CAISEPRAGANVLTF.

This chain uses TRBV15 with TRBJ2-3; D gene unclear. Germline CDR1 LNHNV, CDR2 YYDKDF (reference sequence). The ends were cut back, 4 bases at V and 3 bases at J, with 5 bases in the middle. The CDR3 totals 12 residues. CDR3: CATSIQTDTQYF. The CDR3 region has the DNA TGTGCCACCAGCATACAGACAGATACGCAGTATTTT.

This clonotype occurred a few times. The chain links TRBV20-1 to TRBJ2-1; D is possibly TRBD2 (6 bases). Germline assignment: CDR1 DFQATT and CDR2 SNEGSKA (reference sequence). V shed 6 bases and J shed 12 bases, with 24 bases lying between them. The CDR3 runs to 14 residues. The CDR3 bases are TGCAGTGCGCAGACCGGGACTCACGACCTCCGGCAGTTCTTC. It encodes CSAQTGTHDLRQFF.

The gene calls are TRBV25-1 and TRBJ2-7; D uncertain. The V gene lost 3 bases and the J gene lost 3 bases, with 9 bases spanning the gap. The CDR3 contains 13 residues. Germline lookup yields CDR1 MGHDK and CDR2 SYGVNS. The CDR3 nucleotides read TGTGCCAGCAGTGATGGCAGGAACTACGAGCAGTACTTC. This codes for CASSDGRNYEQYF.

This chain links TRBV7-9 with TRBJ1-1; tentatively, D is TRBD1 (6 bases). Germline CDR1 reads SEHNR; CDR2 reads FQNEAQ (reference sequence). With 6 bases removed from V and 0 bases from J, the gap between germline ends came to 20 bases. The length of the CDR3 is 17 residues. In nucleotides, the CDR3 is TGTGCCAGCAGACTCGACAGGTATAATTCCTTGAACACTGAAGCTTTCTTT. Amino acid sequence: CASRLDRYNSLNTEAFF.